Only a few counts were recorded for the clone carrying this TCR beta chain. The entry originates in a study of blood T cell repertoires in COVID-19. About the study: Donors in the United States, Italy and Spain gave samples during acute or convalescent COVID-19.

Participant-given clinical history determined each cohort assignment. Exposed enrollees had met someone with a PCR-confirmed or clinician-diagnosed COVID-19 case at some point within the 2 weeks before study entry. V was pared by 5 bases and J by 1 base, with 8 bases between. CDR1 and CDR2 (germline): MNHEY, SVGAGI. The CDR3 is made up of 13 amino acids. In the source study's methods: Reference gene primer amplification in the assay estimated nucleated cell counts. Profiled with immunoSEQ multiplex PCR; TCRdb holds only in-frame clones, not every one. V and J calls and clone size follow that table, whereas D and trimming were derived from the DNA. There are 300,000 to 350,000 clones in the sample; 90% to 95% occur only once, and less than 4% lies in the top ten.

Sequenced input: PBMCs or T cells enriched from blood (not recorded which). V is TRBV6-5 and J is TRBJ1-1; D gene ambiguous. This sequence was found in a woman aged 30 to 39 who had been exposed to COVID-19. CDR3 DNA: TGTGCCAGCAGTAGAGATAAGAACACTGAAGCTTTCTTT. Translating gives CASSRDKNTEAFF.